A selection of T cell receptor beta chains follows, all from one sample in a study of cytomegalovirus exposure and HLA in healthy donors. TCRdb's table, derived via immunoSEQ multiplex PCR, lists solely in-frame clones and lacks some. The table has 130,000 or so clones, around 75% seen once. Specimen: PBMCs. The receptors shown here come from a man younger than 45 in good health and CMV-seronegative. Each CDR3 is given with its conserved first and last residue. D genes are given only for firm matches. Not all rows give a size; the values are once, few, many and, for expanded clones, a class.

v_gene	j_gene	abundance	d_gene	len	CDR3nt	CDR3aa
TRBV18	TRBJ1-4	few	.	15	TGTGCCAGCTCACCGACAGGCCCAACTAATGAAAAACTGTTTTTT	CASSPTGPTNEKLFF
TRBV7-8	TRBJ2-3	.	TRBD2	16	TGTGCCAGCAGCTTAGCTAGCGGGACGCTCACAGATACGCAGTATTTT	CASSLASGTLTDTQYF
TRBV7-2	TRBJ2-7	.	TRBD1	16	TGTGCCAGCAGCTTGTTATCTGGACAGGGGTCCTCCGAGCAGTACTTC	CASSLLSGQGSSEQYF
TRBV28	TRBJ2-5	few	.	13	TGTGCCAGCAGTTTGAACAGTGGGGAGACCCAGTACTTC	CASSLNSGETQYF
TRBV6-1	TRBJ1-1	.	.	14	TGTGCCAGTAGAGGGACGGGGGAGGACACTGAAGCTTTCTTT	CASRGTGEDTEAFF
TRBV27	TRBJ1-1	.	.	13	TGTGCCAGCAGTTTTTCGACGGTGACAGAAGCTTTCTTT	CASSFSTVTEAFF
TRBV6-1	TRBJ2-1	.	TRBD2	16	TGTGCCAGCAGTGCGACTAGCGGGGGGCTATACAATGAGCAGTTCTTC	CASSATSGGLYNEQFF
TRBV11-2	TRBJ2-5	.	.	11	TGTGCCAGCAGCTCGGGGGAGACCCAGTACTTC	CASSSGETQYF
TRBV16	TRBJ1-4	few	.	15	TGTGCCAGCAGGAGCTCCAGGGCGACTAATGAAAAACTGTTTTTT	CASRSSRATNEKLFF
TRBV19	TRBJ2-2	.	.	16	TGTGCCAGTAGTCTTACCTGGGCGCAAAACACCGGGGAGCTGTTTTTT	CASSLTWAQNTGELFF
TRBV15	TRBJ1-2	few	TRBD1	14	TGTGCCACCGAGGGGCCGGGACAGGGTTTGAGTTACACCTTC	CATEGPGQGLSYTF
TRBV5-1	TRBJ1-5	.	.	14	TGCGCCAGCAGCTTGGGACAGCCGGAACAGCCCCAGCATTTT	CASSLGQPEQPQHF
TRBV7-2	TRBJ2-1	.	TRBD1	16	TGTGCCAGCAGCTTGGCCGGGACAGGGGGCTACAATGAGCAGTTCTTC	CASSLAGTGGYNEQFF
TRBV19	TRBJ2-7	.	.	11	TGTGCCAGTAGTTTTCGCTACGAGCAGTACTTC	CASSFRYEQYF
TRBV27	TRBJ1-1	.	.	14	TGTGCCAGCAGTTTAAACAGGGTCTCCACTGAAGCTTTCTTT	CASSLNRVSTEAFF
TRBV2	TRBJ2-7	.	.	13	TGTGCCAGCAAAAAGGACGGGACCTACGAGCAGTACTTC	CASKKDGTYEQYF
TRBV10-3	TRBJ2-7	.	.	12	TGTGCGTCGAGAGGGCGATTCGACGAGCAGTACTTC	CASRGRFDEQYF
TRBV5-6	TRBJ1-1	.	TRBD1	15	TGTGCCAGCAGCAGAACAGGGGAGTTCAACACTGAAGCTTTCTTT	CASSRTGEFNTEAFF
TRBV7-2	TRBJ2-2	.	TRBD1	17	TGTGCCAGCAGCCCGACTCGGACAGGGACGGGCACCGGGGAGCTGTTTTTT	CASSPTRTGTGTGELFF
TRBV7-2	TRBJ1-6	few	TRBD1	14	TGTGCCAGCAGCCCTCGGGACAGGGGATCACCCCTCCACTTT	CASSPRDRGSPLHF
TRBV5-4	TRBJ2-3	.	TRBD1	16	TGTGCCAGCAGCTTGGTGGGACAGACTAGCACAGATACGCAGTATTTT	CASSLVGQTSTDTQYF
TRBV7-8	TRBJ1-1	.	TRBD1	16	TGTGCCAGCAGCTTAGTAGGGGGGACAGGGGGCGGTGAAGCTTTCTTT	CASSLVGGTGGGEAFF
TRBV5-1	TRBJ1-2	.	TRBD1	14	TGCGCCAGCAGCTTAGGACAGGCCGACTATGGCTACACCTTC	CASSLGQADYGYTF
TRBV20-1	TRBJ2-7	few	.	10	TGCAGTGCTCACCATGGAGGGCAGTACTTC	CSAHHGGQYF
TRBV4-3	TRBJ1-1	.	.	14	TGCGCCAGCAGCCACGCCGAGGGAGATATGGTAGCTTTCTTT	CASSHAEGDMVAFF
TRBV15	TRBJ1-2	once	TRBD1	16	TGTGCCACCAGCAGAGGGGATGGGGACAGGAGGGGAGGCTACACCTTC	CATSRGDGDRRGGYTF
TRBV5-6	TRBJ2-7	.	.	14	TGTGCCAGCAGCCCTTATGGGGCGTCCTACGAGCAGTACTTC	CASSPYGASYEQYF